The rows below give T cell receptor beta chains drawn from one sample of a study of blood T cells in healthy people across ages. Using its own MiXCR run on the 5' RACE reads, TCRdb lists one record per CDR3 protein. The sample lists about 380,000 distinct CDR3 sequences; about 55% were seen once. The specimen sequenced was blood. These receptors were collected from a man aged 55-75 years in good health. Both conserved end residues are part of each CDR3. Each record gives: clone size, D gene, V gene, J gene, CDR3 protein, CDR3 DNA. A D gene is named only where the DNA matches it firmly. Clone size is stated in some rows and not others, as once, few, many or a class when expanded.

abundance: NA; d_gene: NA; v_gene: TRBV7-2; j_gene: TRBJ1-2; CDR3aa: CASSLTAGGAYGYTF; CDR3nt: TGTGCCAGCAGCTTAACGGCCGGCGGGGCCTATGGCTACACCTTC
abundance: NA; d_gene: NA; v_gene: TRBV7-7; j_gene: TRBJ1-2; CDR3aa: CTSNLRGNYGYTF; CDR3nt: TGTACTAGTAACTTAAGGGGAAACTATGGCTACACCTTC
abundance: NA; d_gene: TRBD2; v_gene: TRBV6-2/TRBV6-3; j_gene: TRBJ2-1; CDR3aa: CASSPPRGAGDNEQFF; CDR3nt: TGTGCCAGCAGCCCCCCGCGGGGCGCGGGGGACAATGAGCAGTTCTTC
abundance: few; d_gene: NA; v_gene: TRBV6-2/TRBV6-3; j_gene: TRBJ2-1; CDR3aa: CASSRGLGQFF; CDR3nt: TGTGCCAGCAGTCGAGGCTTAGGGCAGTTCTTC
abundance: NA; d_gene: NA; v_gene: TRBV6-2/TRBV6-3; j_gene: TRBJ2-1; CDR3aa: CASSWGYQGQGYNEQFF; CDR3nt: TGTGCCAGCAGTTGGGGATATCAGGGCCAGGGCTACAATGAGCAGTTCTTC
abundance: NA; d_gene: TRBD1; v_gene: TRBV29-1; j_gene: TRBJ2-7; CDR3aa: CSVSTLGTASYEQCF; CDR3nt: TGCAGCGTTTCAACATTGGGGACAGCTTCCTACGAGCAGTGCTTC
abundance: few; d_gene: NA; v_gene: TRBV6-1; j_gene: TRBJ2-7; CDR3aa: CASSTQNSYEQYF; CDR3nt: TGTGCCAGCAGTACACAGAACTCCTACGAGCAGTACTTC
abundance: NA; d_gene: NA; v_gene: TRBV7-2; j_gene: TRBJ1-5; CDR3aa: CASSLAFPGGMGQPQHF; CDR3nt: TGTGCCAGCAGCTTAGCCTTTCCTGGGGGAATGGGTCAGCCCCAGCATTTT
abundance: many; d_gene: TRBD2; v_gene: TRBV20-1; j_gene: TRBJ2-7; CDR3aa: CSAGQKAGGPYEQYF; CDR3nt: TGCAGTGCTGGACAAAAAGCGGGAGGGCCGTACGAGCAGTACTTC
abundance: NA; d_gene: NA; v_gene: TRBV20-1; j_gene: TRBJ2-5; CDR3aa: CSARAAGSRETQYF; CDR3nt: TGCAGTGCTAGAGCGGCTGGGTCGAGAGAGACCCAGTACTTC
abundance: many; d_gene: TRBD2; v_gene: TRBV20-1; j_gene: TRBJ2-3; CDR3aa: CSAMAGALDTQYF; CDR3nt: TGCAGTGCTATGGCGGGAGCGTTAGATACGCAGTATTTT
abundance: NA; d_gene: TRBD1; v_gene: TRBV5-6; j_gene: TRBJ2-7; CDR3aa: CASSLVSRGHDEQYF; CDR3nt: TGTGCCAGCAGCTTGGTTTCCAGGGGGCATGACGAGCAGTACTTC
abundance: NA; d_gene: TRBD2; v_gene: TRBV2; j_gene: TRBJ2-3; CDR3aa: CASIRTSGSGTDTQYF; CDR3nt: TGTGCCAGCATCAGGACTAGCGGGAGCGGCACAGATACGCAGTATTTT
abundance: NA; d_gene: NA; v_gene: TRBV20-1; j_gene: TRBJ2-2; CDR3aa: CSARDDRLPTVNTGELFF; CDR3nt: TGCAGTGCTAGAGATGACCGCCTTCCGACAGTGAACACCGGGGAGCTGTTTTTT
abundance: few; d_gene: NA; v_gene: TRBV30; j_gene: TRBJ1-2; CDR3aa: CAWSHGNYGYTF; CDR3nt: TGTGCCTGGTCCCACGGTAACTATGGCTACACCTTC
abundance: NA; d_gene: NA; v_gene: TRBV15; j_gene: TRBJ2-5; CDR3aa: CATKAGQSQETQYF; CDR3nt: TGTGCCACCAAGGCTGGACAATCACAAGAGACCCAGTACTTC
abundance: few; d_gene: TRBD2; v_gene: TRBV20-1; j_gene: TRBJ2-7; CDR3aa: CSARGPTSGSLDEQYF; CDR3nt: TGCAGTGCTAGGGGACCTACTAGCGGGAGCTTGGACGAGCAGTACTTC
abundance: NA; d_gene: NA; v_gene: TRBV2; j_gene: TRBJ2-1; CDR3aa: CASSSADNEQFF; CDR3nt: TGTGCCAGCAGCTCGGCCGACAATGAGCAGTTCTTC
abundance: NA; d_gene: NA; v_gene: TRBV5-1; j_gene: TRBJ2-6; CDR3aa: CASSTELNSGANVLTF; CDR3nt: TGCGCCAGCAGCACCGAACTGAACTCTGGGGCCAACGTCCTGACTTTC
abundance: NA; d_gene: NA; v_gene: TRBV12-3/TRBV12-4; j_gene: TRBJ1-5; CDR3aa: CASSVGRVNQPQHF; CDR3nt: TGTGCCAGCAGTGTCGGACGGGTCAATCAGCCCCAGCATTTT
abundance: NA; d_gene: TRBD1; v_gene: TRBV5-1; j_gene: TRBJ2-5; CDR3aa: CASSLGQGAVETQYF; CDR3nt: TGCGCCAGCAGCTTGGGACAGGGGGCCGTTGAGACCCAGTACTTC
abundance: NA; d_gene: TRBD2; v_gene: TRBV7-2; j_gene: TRBJ2-1; CDR3aa: CASSSTSGGGYNEQFF; CDR3nt: TGTGCCAGCAGCTCGACTAGCGGGGGGGGATACAATGAGCAGTTCTTC
abundance: NA; d_gene: NA; v_gene: TRBV7-3; j_gene: TRBJ2-5; CDR3aa: CASSLTGGAHQETQYF; CDR3nt: TGTGCCAGCAGCTTAACTGGGGGAGCCCACCAAGAGACCCAGTACTTC
abundance: many; d_gene: NA; v_gene: TRBV11-2; j_gene: TRBJ2-1; CDR3aa: CASSLVGGGLAGGEQFF; CDR3nt: TGTGCCAGCAGCTTAGTGGGAGGAGGGCTAGCCGGGGGTGAGCAGTTCTTC
abundance: NA; d_gene: NA; v_gene: TRBV20-1; j_gene: TRBJ2-7; CDR3aa: CSARELRDSFYEQYF; CDR3nt: TGCAGTGCTAGAGAGTTGCGGGATAGTTTCTACGAGCAGTACTTC
abundance: many; d_gene: NA; v_gene: TRBV24-1; j_gene: TRBJ1-5; CDR3aa: CATSDEARGQPQHF; CDR3nt: TGTGCCACCAGTGATGAGGCGCGCGGTCAGCCCCAGCATTTT
abundance: NA; d_gene: TRBD2; v_gene: TRBV3-1; j_gene: TRBJ2-1; CDR3aa: CASSQDWEGVEQFF; CDR3nt: TGTGCCAGCAGCCAAGATTGGGAGGGAGTAGAGCAGTTCTTC
abundance: NA; d_gene: NA; v_gene: TRBV4-2; j_gene: TRBJ2-2; CDR3aa: CASSQDEGGTGELFF; CDR3nt: TGTGCCAGCAGCCAAGACGAGGGAGGCACCGGGGAGCTGTTTTTT
abundance: NA; d_gene: NA; v_gene: TRBV27; j_gene: TRBJ2-7; CDR3aa: CASSLTRGRGYEQYF; CDR3nt: TGTGCCAGCAGTCTCACGAGGGGCAGGGGCTACGAGCAGTACTTC
abundance: NA; d_gene: NA; v_gene: TRBV7-2; j_gene: TRBJ2-7; CDR3aa: CASSLQPDYEQYF; CDR3nt: TGTGCCAGCAGCTTACAGCCGGACTACGAGCAGTACTTC
abundance: NA; d_gene: TRBD1; v_gene: TRBV7-7; j_gene: TRBJ2-5; CDR3aa: CASSPRGQGQETQYF; CDR3nt: TGTGCTAGCAGCCCCCGGGGACAGGGTCAAGAGACCCAGTACTTC
abundance: NA; d_gene: TRBD2; v_gene: TRBV11-2; j_gene: TRBJ2-1; CDR3aa: CASSLGGSGIGYNEQFF; CDR3nt: TGTGCCAGCAGCTTAGGGGGTAGCGGGATAGGCTACAATGAGCAGTTCTTC
abundance: NA; d_gene: NA; v_gene: TRBV20-1; j_gene: TRBJ2-7; CDR3aa: CSARETGPLHEQYF; CDR3nt: TGCAGTGCTAGAGAAACAGGACCCTTACACGAGCAGTACTTC
abundance: NA; d_gene: TRBD2; v_gene: TRBV12-3/TRBV12-4; j_gene: TRBJ2-3; CDR3aa: CASHFGGAGDTQYF; CDR3nt: TGTGCCAGCCATTTCGGGGGGGCCGGAGATACGCAGTATTTT
abundance: many; d_gene: TRBD2; v_gene: TRBV4-1; j_gene: TRBJ2-3; CDR3aa: CASRTILADITDTQYF; CDR3nt: TGCGCCAGCCGGACTATACTAGCGGACATCACAGATACGCAGTATTTT
abundance: NA; d_gene: TRBD2; v_gene: TRBV18; j_gene: TRBJ2-3; CDR3aa: CASSPPSGGLTDTQYF; CDR3nt: TGTGCCAGCTCACCACCTAGCGGGGGGCTCACAGATACGCAGTATTTT
abundance: NA; d_gene: TRBD2; v_gene: TRBV28; j_gene: TRBJ2-5; CDR3aa: CASWGRGRGRVETQYF; CDR3nt: TGTGCCAGCTGGGGGAGAGGGAGGGGAAGGGTAGAGACCCAGTACTTC
abundance: few; d_gene: TRBD1; v_gene: TRBV20-1; j_gene: TRBJ2-5; CDR3aa: CSARDPRQGRGLETQYF; CDR3nt: TGCAGTGCTAGAGATCCAAGACAGGGTAGAGGTCTGGAGACCCAGTACTTC
abundance: many; d_gene: NA; v_gene: TRBV20-1; j_gene: TRBJ2-3; CDR3aa: CSARRSDTQYF; CDR3nt: TGCAGTGCAAGACGGTCAGATACGCAGTATTTT
abundance: NA; d_gene: TRBD1; v_gene: TRBV18; j_gene: TRBJ2-4; CDR3aa: CASSPWQDRSKNIQYF; CDR3nt: TGTGCCAGCTCACCATGGCAGGACAGGTCCAAAAACATTCAGTACTTC
abundance: many; d_gene: NA; v_gene: TRBV29-1; j_gene: TRBJ2-3; CDR3aa: CSVGKAGSEGDTQYF; CDR3nt: TGCAGCGTTGGAAAGGCTGGCTCGGAGGGGGATACGCAGTATTTT
abundance: few; d_gene: TRBD1; v_gene: TRBV20-1; j_gene: TRBJ2-7; CDR3aa: CSALQGAAYEQYF; CDR3nt: TGCAGTGCTTTACAGGGGGCGGCCTACGAGCAGTACTTC
abundance: few; d_gene: NA; v_gene: TRBV3-1; j_gene: TRBJ2-1; CDR3aa: CASSQDRAQGKYNEQFF; CDR3nt: TGTGCCAGCAGCCAAGATCGAGCCCAGGGCAAATACAATGAGCAGTTCTTC
abundance: NA; d_gene: TRBD1; v_gene: TRBV9; j_gene: TRBJ1-6; CDR3aa: CASSLPSLTGLNNSPLHF; CDR3nt: TGTGCCAGCAGCCTCCCCAGCCTGACAGGGTTGAACAATTCACCCCTCCACTTT
abundance: few; d_gene: TRBD2; v_gene: TRBV18; j_gene: TRBJ2-5; CDR3aa: CASSHTQLAGQETQYF; CDR3nt: TGTGCCAGCTCCCATACCCAACTAGCGGGACAAGAGACCCAGTACTTC
abundance: NA; d_gene: NA; v_gene: TRBV20-1; j_gene: TRBJ2-7; CDR3aa: CSALIPGHSYEQYF; CDR3nt: TGCAGTGCTCTCATCCCGGGGCATTCCTACGAGCAGTACTTC
abundance: NA; d_gene: NA; v_gene: TRBV7-9; j_gene: TRBJ1-2; CDR3aa: CASSRTSADGYTF; CDR3nt: TGTGCCAGCAGCCGGACATCGGCTGATGGCTACACCTTC
abundance: medium-sized; d_gene: NA; v_gene: TRBV7-3; j_gene: TRBJ2-3; CDR3aa: CASSSPPKGTQYF; CDR3nt: TGTGCCAGCAGCTCACCGCCAAAGGGTACGCAGTATTTT
abundance: NA; d_gene: TRBD1; v_gene: TRBV6-5; j_gene: TRBJ2-5; CDR3aa: CASSYSPGGEETQYF; CDR3nt: TGTGCCAGCAGTTACTCGCCAGGGGGCGAAGAGACCCAGTACTTC
abundance: NA; d_gene: NA; v_gene: TRBV18; j_gene: TRBJ2-3; CDR3aa: CASSPPGPGISTDTQYF; CDR3nt: TGTGCCAGCTCACCACCGGGCCCCGGGATTAGCACAGATACGCAGTATTTT
abundance: many; d_gene: NA; v_gene: TRBV28; j_gene: TRBJ1-5; CDR3aa: CASSSPGGESNQPQHF; CDR3nt: TGTGCCAGCAGCTCCCCGGGGGGGGAGAGCAATCAGCCCCAGCATTTT
abundance: NA; d_gene: NA; v_gene: TRBV7-3; j_gene: TRBJ2-7; CDR3aa: CASSSTPAGEQYF; CDR3nt: TGTGCCAGCAGCTCGACACCAGCCGGGGAGCAGTACTTC
abundance: few; d_gene: TRBD2; v_gene: TRBV20-1; j_gene: TRBJ2-2; CDR3aa: CSARDLGLASGELFF; CDR3nt: TGCAGTGCTAGAGATCTAGGACTAGCGTCCGGGGAGCTGTTTTTT
abundance: NA; d_gene: NA; v_gene: TRBV7-8; j_gene: TRBJ1-2; CDR3aa: CASSSKSNYGYTF; CDR3nt: TGTGCCAGCAGCTCCAAAAGTAACTATGGCTACACCTTC